The TCR beta chain described here comes from a study of CD8+ T cells in alopecia areata. Investigators isolated RNA and reverse transcribed it into cDNA to act as the sequencing template. TCRdb's copy holds only in-frame clones and misses some; the assay was immunoSEQ multiplex PCR. The repertoire holds fewer than 250,000 clones, with around 64% as singletons. The treatment here: oral pan-JAK inhibitor, 5-10 mg twice daily. Specimens obtained from alopecia areata patients comprised lesional scalp punch biopsies and peripheral blood. With respect to this clone: Its antigen is not known.

Study results and caveats: There were many expanded lesional clones persisting in scalp and blood during tofacitinib.

Source: CD4+ T cells sorted from blood, taken around week 47, from a patient treated with tofacitinib. The clonotype originates from a human donor with alopecia areata.

For the CDR3, the DNA is TGTGCCAGTAGTGTGACGGCGTATAGCAATCAGCCCCAGCATTTT. This codes for CASSVTAYSNQPQHF. The rearrangement joins TRBV19 to TRBJ1-5; no reliable D call. The germline CDR1 and CDR2 sequences are LNHDA and SQIVND (reference sequence). The CDR3 has 15 residues. Trimming removed 5 bases at V and 0 bases at J, with 11 bases between.